This is a list of T cell receptor beta chains from one sample in a study of blood T cell repertoires in COVID-19. Libraries were prepared by immunoSEQ multiplex PCR; TCRdb keeps only in-frame clonotypes and omits some of them. Here the sample spans about 160,000 clones, about 90% being singletons. Sequenced: peripheral blood. The receptors stem from a man younger than 45 with COVID-19, enrolled during active disease. Both conserved end residues are part of each CDR3. A D gene is named only where the DNA matches it firmly. Some rows have no size entry. The others give once, few or many, or a class for an expanded clone.

j_call: TRBJ2-1; v_call: TRBV3-1/TRBV3-2; clone_size: .; d_call: TRBD1; cdr3_aa: CASSHPSGQGYNEQFF; cdr3_nt: TGTGCCAGCAGCCACCCATCGGGACAGGGCTACAATGAGCAGTTCTTC
j_call: TRBJ2-5; v_call: TRBV5-4; clone_size: .; d_call: TRBD2; cdr3_aa: CASSRRLAGQETQYF; cdr3_nt: TGTGCCAGCAGCCGAAGACTAGCGGGTCAAGAGACCCAGTACTTC
j_call: TRBJ2-7; v_call: TRBV19; clone_size: .; d_call: TRBD2; cdr3_aa: CASSTRLAGEGYEQYF; cdr3_nt: TGTGCCAGTAGTACACGGCTAGCGGGAGAAGGCTACGAGCAGTACTTC
j_call: TRBJ2-1; v_call: TRBV9; clone_size: once; d_call: TRBD2; cdr3_aa: CASSELGLALTNEQFF; cdr3_nt: TGTGCCAGCAGCGAGTTGGGACTAGCTTTAACCAATGAGCAGTTCTTC
j_call: TRBJ1-1; v_call: TRBV6-2/TRBV6-3; clone_size: .; d_call: TRBD1; cdr3_aa: CASSYSGTGNTEAFF; cdr3_nt: TGTGCCAGCAGTTACTCCGGGACAGGGAACACTGAAGCTTTCTTT
j_call: TRBJ2-7; v_call: TRBV28; clone_size: once; d_call: TRBD2; cdr3_aa: CASSAASGRYYEQYF; cdr3_nt: TGTGCCAGCAGTGCCGCTAGCGGGAGATATTACGAGCAGTACTTC
j_call: TRBJ2-1; v_call: TRBV5-1; clone_size: .; d_call: .; cdr3_aa: CASSIGTYYNEQFF; cdr3_nt: TGCGCCAGCAGCATCGGGACTTACTACAATGAGCAGTTCTTC
j_call: TRBJ1-2; v_call: TRBV5-4; clone_size: .; d_call: .; cdr3_aa: CASSLRGGVGYTF; cdr3_nt: TGTGCCAGCAGCTTGCGTGGGGGGGTTGGCTACACCTTC
j_call: TRBJ2-2; v_call: TRBV25-1; clone_size: .; d_call: TRBD1; cdr3_aa: CASSRDRANTGELFF; cdr3_nt: TGTGCCAGCAGTAGGGACAGAGCGAACACCGGGGAGCTGTTTTTT
j_call: TRBJ2-3; v_call: TRBV6-5; clone_size: .; d_call: .; cdr3_aa: CATLSDNTDTQYF; cdr3_nt: TGTGCCACCCTGTCGGACAACACAGATACGCAGTATTTT
j_call: TRBJ1-6; v_call: TRBV7-2; clone_size: .; d_call: TRBD1; cdr3_aa: CASSLMGQGYSPLHF; cdr3_nt: TGTGCCAGCAGCTTAATGGGACAGGGTTATTCACCCCTCCACTTT
j_call: TRBJ2-3; v_call: TRBV29-1; clone_size: .; d_call: TRBD1; cdr3_aa: CSITQGGRGTDTQYF; cdr3_nt: TGCAGCATTACACAGGGGGGCAGGGGAACAGATACGCAGTATTTT
j_call: TRBJ1-1; v_call: TRBV29-1; clone_size: .; d_call: .; cdr3_aa: CSVLSGTEAFF; cdr3_nt: TGCAGCGTTCTGAGTGGCACTGAAGCTTTCTTT
j_call: TRBJ2-2; v_call: TRBV29-1; clone_size: .; d_call: .; cdr3_aa: CSVEETRASNTGELFF; cdr3_nt: TGCAGCGTTGAAGAGACTAGAGCATCGAACACCGGGGAGCTGTTTTTT
j_call: TRBJ1-2; v_call: TRBV28; clone_size: .; d_call: .; cdr3_aa: CASSLYGHDYGYTF; cdr3_nt: TGTGCCAGCAGTTTGTATGGGCACGACTATGGCTACACCTTC
j_call: TRBJ2-7; v_call: TRBV6-5; clone_size: .; d_call: .; cdr3_aa: CASSHYRNYEQYF; cdr3_nt: TGTGCCAGCAGCCACTACAGGAACTACGAGCAGTACTTC
j_call: TRBJ2-6; v_call: TRBV28; clone_size: .; d_call: .; cdr3_aa: CASSPDSLSGANVLTF; cdr3_nt: TGTGCCAGCAGTCCCGACAGCCTTTCTGGGGCCAACGTCCTGACTTTC
j_call: TRBJ2-5; v_call: TRBV4-2; clone_size: .; d_call: .; cdr3_aa: CASSRQGGGSQETQYF; cdr3_nt: TGTGCCAGCAGCCGTCAAGGAGGGGGCAGCCAAGAGACCCAGTACTTC
j_call: TRBJ2-5; v_call: TRBV7-3; clone_size: once; d_call: .; cdr3_aa: CASSGRRQEWETQYF; cdr3_nt: TGTGCCAGCAGCGGACGACGACAGGAGTGGGAGACCCAGTACTTC
j_call: TRBJ2-3; v_call: TRBV7-3; clone_size: .; d_call: .; cdr3_aa: CASSLMISTDTQYF; cdr3_nt: TGTGCCAGCAGCTTAATGATTAGCACGGATACGCAGTATTTT
j_call: TRBJ2-3; v_call: TRBV24-1; clone_size: .; d_call: TRBD2; cdr3_aa: CATSDPGLAGADTQYF; cdr3_nt: TGTGCCACCAGTGACCCGGGACTAGCGGGAGCAGATACGCAGTATTTT
j_call: TRBJ2-7; v_call: TRBV7-2; clone_size: .; d_call: TRBD2; cdr3_aa: CASSLLAGSSYEQYF; cdr3_nt: TGTGCCAGCAGCTTACTAGCGGGGTCCTCCTACGAGCAGTACTTC
j_call: TRBJ2-1; v_call: TRBV7-3; clone_size: .; d_call: TRBD1; cdr3_aa: CASSLRGQGKNEQFF; cdr3_nt: TGTGCCAGCAGCTTAAGGGGACAGGGGAAGAATGAGCAGTTCTTC
j_call: TRBJ2-2; v_call: TRBV7-3; clone_size: .; d_call: TRBD2; cdr3_aa: CASSAGLAGNTGELFF; cdr3_nt: TGTGCCAGCAGCGCGGGACTAGCGGGGAACACCGGGGAGCTGTTTTTT
j_call: TRBJ2-3; v_call: TRBV5-1; clone_size: once; d_call: TRBD1; cdr3_aa: CASSLGGTGLNTQYF; cdr3_nt: TGCGCCAGCAGCTTGGGGGGGACAGGGCTGAATACGCAGTATTTT
j_call: TRBJ1-2; v_call: TRBV25-1; clone_size: .; d_call: .; cdr3_aa: CASSEYEAGRHGYTF; cdr3_nt: TGTGCCAGCAGTGAATACGAAGCAGGGCGCCATGGCTACACCTTC
j_call: TRBJ2-7; v_call: TRBV29-1; clone_size: medium-sized; d_call: TRBD2; cdr3_aa: CSVTLADTYEQYF; cdr3_nt: TGCAGCGTTACTCTAGCGGATACCTACGAGCAGTACTTC
j_call: TRBJ2-1; v_call: TRBV7-2; clone_size: .; d_call: TRBD1; cdr3_aa: CASSSNRGALFYNEQFF; cdr3_nt: TGTGCCAGCAGCTCGAACAGGGGCGCCTTGTTCTACAATGAGCAGTTCTTC
j_call: TRBJ2-7; v_call: TRBV5-6; clone_size: .; d_call: .; cdr3_aa: CASSPPISYEQYF; cdr3_nt: TGTGCCAGCAGTCCTCCTATATCCTACGAGCAGTACTTC
j_call: TRBJ2-3; v_call: TRBV19; clone_size: .; d_call: TRBD1; cdr3_aa: CASSPGQGGTDTQYF; cdr3_nt: TGTGCCAGTAGTCCGGGACAGGGGGGTACAGATACGCAGTATTTT
j_call: TRBJ2-1; v_call: TRBV27; clone_size: .; d_call: TRBD1; cdr3_aa: CASSTRDRGYYNEQFF; cdr3_nt: TGTGCCAGCAGTACCCGGGACAGGGGGTACTACAATGAGCAGTTCTTC
j_call: TRBJ1-5; v_call: TRBV28; clone_size: .; d_call: .; cdr3_aa: CASRKGLAGRNQPQHF; cdr3_nt: TGTGCCAGCAGGAAGGGTCTAGCGGGTCGCAATCAGCCCCAGCATTTT
j_call: TRBJ1-5; v_call: TRBV19; clone_size: .; d_call: .; cdr3_aa: CASSIDGRGQPQHF; cdr3_nt: TGTGCCAGTAGTATAGATGGTAGGGGTCAGCCCCAGCATTTT
j_call: TRBJ2-2; v_call: TRBV6-6; clone_size: .; d_call: TRBD2; cdr3_aa: CASSYGGGGPTGELFF; cdr3_nt: TGTGCCAGCAGTTACGGCGGGGGGGGGCCCACCGGGGAGCTGTTTTTT
j_call: TRBJ2-1; v_call: TRBV28; clone_size: .; d_call: TRBD2; cdr3_aa: CASSFDSGTTSGGKFF; cdr3_nt: TGTGCCAGCAGTTTTGACTCCGGGACTACTTCCGGAGGGAAGTTCTTC
j_call: TRBJ1-5; v_call: TRBV19; clone_size: .; d_call: .; cdr3_aa: CATRGGLNQPQHF; cdr3_nt: TGTGCCACTAGGGGGGGATTAAATCAGCCCCAGCATTTT
j_call: TRBJ1-4; v_call: TRBV6-5; clone_size: .; d_call: .; cdr3_aa: CASSYDSNEKLFF; cdr3_nt: TGTGCCAGCAGTTACGATAGTAATGAAAAACTGTTTTTT
j_call: TRBJ1-3; v_call: TRBV19; clone_size: .; d_call: TRBD1; cdr3_aa: CASSPRDRGNFGNTIYF; cdr3_nt: TGTGCCAGTAGTCCCCGGGACAGGGGGAATTTTGGAAACACCATATATTTT
j_call: TRBJ1-3; v_call: TRBV18; clone_size: .; d_call: .; cdr3_aa: CASSPPGRAGNTIYF; cdr3_nt: TGTGCCAGCTCACCACCAGGCAGGGCCGGAAACACCATATATTTT
j_call: TRBJ2-4; v_call: TRBV27; clone_size: few; d_call: .; cdr3_aa: CASSLIGEAKNIQYF; cdr3_nt: TGTGCCAGCAGTTTAATAGGAGAAGCCAAAAACATTCAGTACTTC
j_call: TRBJ1-5; v_call: TRBV5-8; clone_size: .; d_call: TRBD1; cdr3_aa: CASSRDRAFYSNQPQHF; cdr3_nt: TGTGCCAGCAGCCGGGACAGGGCCTTTTATAGCAATCAGCCCCAGCATTTT
j_call: TRBJ1-4; v_call: TRBV11-2; clone_size: .; d_call: .; cdr3_aa: CASSLGLISEKLFF; cdr3_nt: TGTGCCAGCAGCTTAGGACTAATATCCGAAAAACTGTTTTTT
j_call: TRBJ1-1; v_call: TRBV6-6; clone_size: .; d_call: .; cdr3_aa: CASSYYGQQTEAFF; cdr3_nt: TGTGCCAGCAGTTACTACGGACAGCAAACTGAAGCTTTCTTT
j_call: TRBJ2-5; v_call: TRBV6-5; clone_size: .; d_call: .; cdr3_aa: CASSYSFSQGAETQYF; cdr3_nt: TGTGCCAGCAGTTACTCTTTCTCACAGGGCGCCGAGACCCAGTACTTC
j_call: TRBJ1-3; v_call: TRBV7-8; clone_size: .; d_call: TRBD1; cdr3_aa: CASSLDRDGNTIYF; cdr3_nt: TGTGCCAGCAGCCTGGACAGGGATGGAAACACCATATATTTT
j_call: TRBJ1-2; v_call: TRBV7-3; clone_size: .; d_call: TRBD1; cdr3_aa: CASSLTGQGVGYTF; cdr3_nt: TGTGCCAGCAGCCTAACCGGACAGGGTGTGGGCTACACCTTC
j_call: TRBJ1-5; v_call: TRBV5-4; clone_size: .; d_call: .; cdr3_aa: CASSLGGDSNQPQHF; cdr3_nt: TGTGCCAGCAGCCTGGGGGGAGATAGCAATCAGCCCCAGCATTTT
j_call: TRBJ1-1; v_call: TRBV19; clone_size: once; d_call: TRBD1; cdr3_aa: CASSMRIGQGATEAFF; cdr3_nt: TGTGCCAGTAGTATGAGGATCGGGCAGGGGGCCACTGAAGCTTTCTTT
j_call: TRBJ1-6; v_call: TRBV3-1/TRBV3-2; clone_size: once; d_call: TRBD1; cdr3_aa: CASSQAANYNAGTGENSPLHF; cdr3_nt: TGTGCCAGCAGCCAAGCTGCAAATTATAATGCCGGGACAGGGGAAAATTCACCCCTCCACTTT
j_call: TRBJ1-3; v_call: TRBV7-3; clone_size: .; d_call: .; cdr3_aa: CASSLVPSSGNTIYF; cdr3_nt: TGTGCCAGCAGCTTAGTTCCCTCCTCTGGAAACACCATATATTTT
j_call: TRBJ2-2; v_call: TRBV7-2; clone_size: .; d_call: TRBD1; cdr3_aa: CASSYRTGGTGELFF; cdr3_nt: TGTGCCAGCAGCTATCGGACAGGGGGTACCGGGGAGCTGTTTTTT
j_call: TRBJ1-1; v_call: TRBV6-5; clone_size: .; d_call: .; cdr3_aa: CASSSQFEAFF; cdr3_nt: TGTGCCAGCAGTTCGCAGTTTGAAGCTTTCTTT
j_call: TRBJ2-1; v_call: TRBV24-1; clone_size: .; d_call: TRBD1; cdr3_aa: CATSDTGTVNYNEQFF; cdr3_nt: TGTGCCACCAGTGATACCGGGACAGTGAACTACAATGAGCAGTTCTTC
j_call: TRBJ2-1; v_call: TRBV3-1/TRBV3-2; clone_size: .; d_call: .; cdr3_aa: CASSQEGRVSYNEQFF; cdr3_nt: TGTGCCAGCAGCCAAGAGGGCAGGGTCTCCTACAATGAGCAGTTCTTC
j_call: TRBJ2-7; v_call: TRBV9; clone_size: .; d_call: TRBD1; cdr3_aa: CASSARDRGPYEQYF; cdr3_nt: TGTGCCAGCAGCGCTCGGGACAGGGGGCCCTACGAGCAGTACTTC
j_call: TRBJ1-2; v_call: TRBV6-2/TRBV6-3; clone_size: .; d_call: TRBD1; cdr3_aa: CASSEDRNYGYTF; cdr3_nt: TGTGCCAGCAGTGAGGACAGGAACTATGGCTACACCTTC
j_call: TRBJ2-1; v_call: TRBV11-1; clone_size: .; d_call: TRBD2; cdr3_aa: CASSLPSGRADEQFF; cdr3_nt: TGTGCCAGCAGCTTACCTAGCGGGAGGGCGGATGAGCAGTTCTTC
j_call: TRBJ2-7; v_call: TRBV5-1; clone_size: once; d_call: TRBD1; cdr3_aa: CASSRTGGSYEQYF; cdr3_nt: TGCGCCAGCAGCCGGACAGGGGGATCCTACGAGCAGTACTTC
j_call: TRBJ2-3; v_call: TRBV2; clone_size: .; d_call: TRBD2; cdr3_aa: CAIGLAGSTDTQYF; cdr3_nt: TGTGCCATCGGACTAGCGGGTAGCACAGATACGCAGTATTTT